A selection of T cell receptor beta chains follows, all from one sample in a study of blood T cell repertoires in COVID-19. Produced via immunoSEQ multiplex PCR; TCRdb's table is partial and in-frame only. This sample has fewer than 350,000 clones, with roughly 87% found just once. The sequenced material came from peripheral blood. These TCRs come from a man aged 25-40 years with COVID-19, enrolled during active disease. Both conserved end residues are part of each CDR3. A D gene is named only where the DNA matches it firmly. Clone sizes are given selectively: once, few, many, or a class where the clone is expanded.

D: -; size: -; J: TRBJ2-7; V: TRBV27; CDR3: CASSFFVSYEQYF; DNA: TGTGCCAGCAGTTTCTTCGTCTCCTACGAGCAGTACTTC
D: -; size: -; J: TRBJ1-5; V: TRBV2; CDR3: CASRQDGSNQPQHF; DNA: TGTGCCAGCAGACAGGACGGGAGCAATCAGCCCCAGCATTTT
D: -; size: -; J: TRBJ1-3; V: TRBV18; CDR3: CASSPNSVSGNTIYF; DNA: TGTGCCAGCTCACCAAATTCCGTCTCTGGAAACACCATATATTTT
D: -; size: -; J: TRBJ2-1; V: TRBV27; CDR3: CASSSPALAYNEQFF; DNA: TGTGCCAGCAGTTCCCCCGCCTTAGCCTACAATGAGCAGTTCTTC
D: -; size: -; J: TRBJ2-1; V: TRBV5-6; CDR3: CASSPLVTGGQFF; DNA: TGTGCCAGCAGCCCCCTGGTGACAGGAGGGCAGTTCTTC
D: -; size: -; J: TRBJ2-2; V: TRBV5-1; CDR3: CASRSGILKAVNTGELFF; DNA: TGCGCCAGCAGGTCGGGGATATTGAAAGCGGTTAACACCGGGGAGCTGTTTTTT
D: TRBD2; size: -; J: TRBJ2-4; V: TRBV9; CDR3: CASSGLAGASSQNIQYF; DNA: TGTGCCAGCAGCGGATTAGCGGGGGCCTCTAGCCAAAACATTCAGTACTTC
D: -; size: -; J: TRBJ2-4; V: TRBV11-1; CDR3: CASSPQLAKNIQYF; DNA: TGTGCCAGCAGCCCACAGCTAGCCAAAAACATTCAGTACTTC
D: TRBD1; size: -; J: TRBJ2-2; V: TRBV19; CDR3: CASSILGGRGLNTGELFF; DNA: TGTGCCAGTAGTATACTAGGGGGCAGGGGCTTGAACACCGGGGAGCTGTTTTTT
D: TRBD2; size: -; J: TRBJ2-7; V: TRBV27; CDR3: CASTPFAGGPNEQYF; DNA: TGTGCCAGCACCCCCTTCGCGGGAGGGCCGAACGAGCAGTACTTC
D: -; size: few; J: TRBJ1-6; V: TRBV6-2/TRBV6-3; CDR3: CASSYPRAGASNSPLHF; DNA: TGTGCCAGCAGTTACCCTCGTGCGGGGGCAAGTAATTCACCCCTCCACTTT
D: -; size: -; J: TRBJ2-2; V: TRBV25-1; CDR3: CASSESGIGTGPSGELFF; DNA: TGTGCCAGCAGTGAATCGGGCATCGGCACAGGGCCGTCCGGGGAGCTGTTTTTT
D: TRBD2; size: -; J: TRBJ2-7; V: TRBV13; CDR3: CASSVPTSGGAYEQYF; DNA: TGTGCCAGCAGCGTACCAACTAGCGGGGGGGCCTACGAGCAGTACTTC
D: TRBD1; size: -; J: TRBJ1-2; V: TRBV6-5; CDR3: CASSRQGASHYGYTF; DNA: TGTGCCAGCAGTCGACAGGGGGCGTCCCACTATGGCTACACCTTC
D: TRBD1; size: once; J: TRBJ2-5; V: TRBV28; CDR3: CASRPWTGSQETQYF; DNA: TGTGCCAGCAGACCATGGACAGGGAGTCAAGAGACCCAGTACTTC
D: TRBD1; size: -; J: TRBJ2-5; V: TRBV7-2; CDR3: CASTRTGAAEAQYF; DNA: TGTGCCAGCACCCGGACAGGGGCCGCTGAGGCCCAGTACTTC
D: TRBD1; size: -; J: TRBJ1-5; V: TRBV27; CDR3: CASSPRSRGNLLNQPQHF; DNA: TGTGCCAGCAGCCCTAGGTCCAGGGGGAACCTTCTAAATCAGCCCCAGCATTTT
D: -; size: -; J: TRBJ2-1; V: TRBV6-5; CDR3: CASSYDGSPYNEQFF; DNA: TGTGCCAGCAGTTATGACGGGAGCCCCTACAATGAGCAGTTCTTC
D: TRBD1; size: -; J: TRBJ1-5; V: TRBV7-9; CDR3: CASSAPGTAHQPQHF; DNA: TGTGCCAGCAGCGCGCCGGGGACAGCTCATCAGCCCCAGCATTTT
D: TRBD1; size: few; J: TRBJ1-1; V: TRBV4-3; CDR3: CASSQDKDREAFF; DNA: TGCGCCAGCAGCCAAGATAAGGACAGGGAAGCTTTCTTT
D: -; size: -; J: TRBJ1-2; V: TRBV4-3; CDR3: CASSPTGIYGYTF; DNA: TGCGCCAGCAGCCCGACCGGGATCTATGGCTACACCTTC